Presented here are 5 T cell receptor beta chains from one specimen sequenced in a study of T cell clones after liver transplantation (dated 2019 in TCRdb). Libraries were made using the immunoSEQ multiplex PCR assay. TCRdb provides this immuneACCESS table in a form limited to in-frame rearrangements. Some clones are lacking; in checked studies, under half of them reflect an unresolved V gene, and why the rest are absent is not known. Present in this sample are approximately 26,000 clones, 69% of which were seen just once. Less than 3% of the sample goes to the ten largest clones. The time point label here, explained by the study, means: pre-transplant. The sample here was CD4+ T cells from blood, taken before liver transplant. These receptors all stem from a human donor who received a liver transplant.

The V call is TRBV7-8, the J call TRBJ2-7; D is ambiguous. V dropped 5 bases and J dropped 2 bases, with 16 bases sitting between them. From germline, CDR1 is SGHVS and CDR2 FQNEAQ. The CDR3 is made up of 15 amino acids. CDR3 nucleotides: TGTGCCAGCAGCCCGCTTGTACGGCTGACCTACGAGCAGTACTTC. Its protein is CASSPLVRLTYEQYF.

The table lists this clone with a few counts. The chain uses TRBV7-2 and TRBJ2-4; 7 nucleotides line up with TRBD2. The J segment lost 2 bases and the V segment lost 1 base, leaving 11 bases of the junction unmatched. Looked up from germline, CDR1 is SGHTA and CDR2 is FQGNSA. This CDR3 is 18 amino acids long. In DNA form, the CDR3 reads TGTGCCAGCAGCTTAGTATGGGAGGGTATGGGAACCAAAAACATTCAGTACTTC. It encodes CASSLVWEGMGTKNIQYF.

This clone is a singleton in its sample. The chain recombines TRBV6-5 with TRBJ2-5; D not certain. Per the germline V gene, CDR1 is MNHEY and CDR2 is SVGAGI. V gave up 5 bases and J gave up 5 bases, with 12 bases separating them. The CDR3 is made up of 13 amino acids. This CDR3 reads CASSNMVAETQYF. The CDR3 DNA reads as TGTGCCAGCAGTAACATGGTAGCTGAGACCCAGTACTTC.

The CDR3 region is CASRGTGLSPLHF. As DNA, the CDR3 is TGTGCCAGCAGGGGGACAGGGCTTTCACCCCTCCACTTT. The chain couples TRBV28 to TRBJ1-6; the match to TRBD1 covers 9 bases. In germline, CDR1 is MDHEN, CDR2 SYDVKM. This CDR3 region has 13 residues. V lost 6 bases and J lost 9; bases outside the gene matches: 3.

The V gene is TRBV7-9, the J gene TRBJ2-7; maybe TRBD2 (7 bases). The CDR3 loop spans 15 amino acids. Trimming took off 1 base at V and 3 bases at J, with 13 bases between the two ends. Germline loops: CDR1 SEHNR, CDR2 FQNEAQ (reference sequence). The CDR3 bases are TGTGCCAGCAGCTTAGGGGGGGGCTCGGGCTACGAGCAGTACTTC. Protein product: CASSLGGGSGYEQYF. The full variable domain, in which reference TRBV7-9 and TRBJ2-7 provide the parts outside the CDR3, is DTGVSQNPRHKITKRGQNVTFRCDPISEHNRLYWYRQTLGQGPEFLTYFQNEAQLEKSRLLSDRFSAERPKGSFSTLEIQRTEQGDSAMYLCASSLGGGSGYEQYFGPGTRLTVT.